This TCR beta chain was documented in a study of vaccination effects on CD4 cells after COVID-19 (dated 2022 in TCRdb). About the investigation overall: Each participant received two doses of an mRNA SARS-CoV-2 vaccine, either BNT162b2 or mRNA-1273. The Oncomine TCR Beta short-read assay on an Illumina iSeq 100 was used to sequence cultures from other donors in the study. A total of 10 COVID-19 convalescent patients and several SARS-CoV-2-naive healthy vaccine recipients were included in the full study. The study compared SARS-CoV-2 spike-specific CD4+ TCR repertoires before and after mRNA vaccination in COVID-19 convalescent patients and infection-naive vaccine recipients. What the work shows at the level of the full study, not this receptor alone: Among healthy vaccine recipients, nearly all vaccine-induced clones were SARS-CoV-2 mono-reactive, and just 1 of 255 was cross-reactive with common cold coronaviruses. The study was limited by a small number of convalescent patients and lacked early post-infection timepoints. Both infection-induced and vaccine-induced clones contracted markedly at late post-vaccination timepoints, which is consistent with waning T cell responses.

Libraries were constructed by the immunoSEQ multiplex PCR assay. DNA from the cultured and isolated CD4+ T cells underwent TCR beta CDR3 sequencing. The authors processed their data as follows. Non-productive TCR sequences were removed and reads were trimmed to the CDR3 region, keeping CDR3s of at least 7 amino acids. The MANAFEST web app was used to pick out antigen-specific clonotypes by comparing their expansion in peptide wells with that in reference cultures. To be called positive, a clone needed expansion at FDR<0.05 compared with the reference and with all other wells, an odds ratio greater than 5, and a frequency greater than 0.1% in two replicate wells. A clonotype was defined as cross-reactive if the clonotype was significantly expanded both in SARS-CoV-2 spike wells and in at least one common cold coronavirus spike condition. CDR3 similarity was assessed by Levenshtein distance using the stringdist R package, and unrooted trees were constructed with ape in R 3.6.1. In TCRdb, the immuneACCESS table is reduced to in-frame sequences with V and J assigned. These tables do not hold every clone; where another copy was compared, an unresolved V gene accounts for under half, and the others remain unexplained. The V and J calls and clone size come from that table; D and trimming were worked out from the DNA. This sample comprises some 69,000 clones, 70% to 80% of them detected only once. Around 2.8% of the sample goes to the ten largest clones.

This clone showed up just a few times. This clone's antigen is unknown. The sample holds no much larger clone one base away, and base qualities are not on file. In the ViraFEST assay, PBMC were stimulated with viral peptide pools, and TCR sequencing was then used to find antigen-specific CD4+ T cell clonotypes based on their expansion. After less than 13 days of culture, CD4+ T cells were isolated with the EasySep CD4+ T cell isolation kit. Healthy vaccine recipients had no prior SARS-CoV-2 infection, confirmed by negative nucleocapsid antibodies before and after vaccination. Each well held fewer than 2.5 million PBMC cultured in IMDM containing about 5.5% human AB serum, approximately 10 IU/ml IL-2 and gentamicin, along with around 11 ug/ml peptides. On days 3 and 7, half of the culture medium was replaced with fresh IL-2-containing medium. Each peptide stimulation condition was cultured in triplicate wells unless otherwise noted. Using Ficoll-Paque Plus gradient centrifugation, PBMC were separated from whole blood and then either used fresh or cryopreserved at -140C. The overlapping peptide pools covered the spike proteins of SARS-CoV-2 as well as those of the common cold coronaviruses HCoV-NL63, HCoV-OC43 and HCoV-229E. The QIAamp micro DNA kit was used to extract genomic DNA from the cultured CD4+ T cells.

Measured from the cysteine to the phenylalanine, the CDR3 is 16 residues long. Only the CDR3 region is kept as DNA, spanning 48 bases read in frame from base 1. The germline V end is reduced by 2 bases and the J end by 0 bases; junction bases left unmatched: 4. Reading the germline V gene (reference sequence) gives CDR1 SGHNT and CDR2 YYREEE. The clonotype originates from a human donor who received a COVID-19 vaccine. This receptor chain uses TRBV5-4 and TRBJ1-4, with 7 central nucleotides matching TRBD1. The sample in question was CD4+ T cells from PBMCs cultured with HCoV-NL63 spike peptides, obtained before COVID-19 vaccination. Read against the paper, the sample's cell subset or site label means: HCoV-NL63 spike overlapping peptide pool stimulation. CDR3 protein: CASSLQGSATNEKLFF. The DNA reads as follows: TGTGCCAGCAGCTTACAGGGGTCAGCAACTAATGAAAAACTGTTTTTT.